This T cell receptor beta chain was identified in a study of blood T cell repertoires in COVID-19. The CDR3 runs 14 residues. Germline loops: CDR1 SGHAT, CDR2 FQNNGV. V lost 1 base to trimming and J lost 2 bases, with 6 bases between them. Profiled with immunoSEQ multiplex PCR; TCRdb holds only in-frame clones, not every one. The sample yields some 320,000 clones, 90% seen once. The receptor was isolated from a young woman who had been exposed to COVID-19. Source material: PBMCs or T cells enriched from blood (not recorded which). The genes are TRBV11-2 and TRBJ1-3; D unclear. The CDR3 DNA sequence: TGTGCCAGCAGCTTAGGGAGGGCTGGAAACACCATATATTTT. Residues: CASSLGRAGNTIYF. The whole variable domain, remainder taken from reference TRBV11-2 and TRBJ1-3, is EAGVAQSPRYKIIEKRQSVAFWCNPISGHATLYWYQQILGQGPKLLIQFQNNGVVDDSQLPKDRFSAERLKGVDSTLKIQPAKLEDSAVYLCASSLGRAGNTIYFGEGSWLTVV.